Each of the 18 T cell receptor beta chains below was sequenced from the same sample in a study of shared clonotypes between healthy human individuals. TCRdb's copy holds only in-frame clones and misses some; the assay was immunoSEQ multiplex PCR. The repertoire has fewer than 1.8 million clones, about 98.5% of them found once; the top ten carry approximately 0.38%. Material for sequencing was naive CD4+ T cells sorted from blood. The subset: CD45RA+ positively selected. The receptors were sampled from a man aged 25 to 40 in good health.

V usage is TRBV25-1 and J usage is TRBJ2-6; no clear D. This CDR3 comprises 14 residues. Germline V gene data show CDR1 as MGHDK and CDR2 as SYGVNS. V lost 3 bases and J 0 bases, leaving 3 bases between the germline ends. In DNA form, the CDR3 reads TGTGCCAGCAGTGAGGCCTCTGGGGCCAACGTCCTGACTTTC. Residues: CASSEASGANVLTF.

This chain joins TRBV2 and TRBJ2-2; maybe TRBD1 (6 bases). CDR3 size: 15 residues. Deletions cut 7 bases from V and 2 bases from J, with 14 bases between. The germline V gene encodes CDR1 SNHLY and CDR2 FYNNEI. In DNA form, the CDR3 reads TGTGCCAGCATGGGCTTAGGGGGTAACACCGGGGAGCTGTTTTTT. It yields the protein CASMGLGGNTGELFF. The entire variable domain, with the rest obtained from reference TRBV2 and TRBJ2-2, is as follows: EPEVTQTPSHQVTQMGQEVILRCVPISNHLYFYWYRQILGQKVEFLVSFYNNEISEKSEIFDDQFSVERPDGSNFTLKIRSTKLEDSAMYFCASMGLGGNTGELFFGEGSRLTVL.

The rearrangement links TRBV7-3 to TRBJ2-3, with 9 bases fitting TRBD1. Germline CDR1 SGHTA, CDR2 FQGTGA. With 4 bases clipped from V and 2 bases from J, the junction kept 13 bases outside the gene matches. This CDR3 is built from 18 residues. CDR3 region: CASSSLAGTGSTTDTQYF. For the CDR3, the DNA is TGTGCCAGCAGCTCACTCGCCGGGACAGGGTCTACCACAGATACGCAGTATTTT.

Concerning this clone: The same CDR3 also results from other DNA sequences found in this sample. The rearrangement uses TRBV19 and TRBJ2-5, with TRBD2 matching 12 bases. Trimming took 6 bases from V and 4 from J; bases not matched to a gene: 0. The CDR3 spans 13 residues. Per germline, CDR1 LNHDA and CDR2 SQIVND (reference sequence). The CDR3 spells CASRLAGGETQYF. For the CDR3, the DNA is TGTGCCAGTAGACTAGCGGGAGGAGAGACCCAGTACTTC.

V usage is TRBV11-3 and J usage is TRBJ1-1, with D hard to call. From germline, CDR1 is SGHNT and CDR2 YENEEA. V gave up 1 base and J gave up 5 bases, with 11 bases separating them. The CDR3 is 14 amino acids. The DNA of the CDR3 is TGTGCCAGCAGCTTAGGACCCCGGGAGACTGAAGCTTTCTTT. It yields the protein CASSLGPRETEAFF.

This chain uses TRBV6-4 with TRBJ2-3, with 9 bases that match TRBD2. V dropped 0 bases and J dropped 3; count of bases not matched to a gene: 4. Germline loops: CDR1 MRHNA, CDR2 SNTAGT. The CDR3 is made up of 16 amino acids. CDR3 nucleotides: TGTGCCAGCAGTGACTCCGGCGGGAGGGCAACAGATACGCAGTATTTT. Translating it yields CASSDSGGRATDTQYF.

The chain carries TRBV19 and TRBJ1-4; a weak D match, TRBD1 (6 bases). The V and J ends lost 3 bases and 7 bases respectively, with 15 bases between them. CDR1 and CDR2 (germline): LNHDA, SQIVND (reference sequence). The CDR3 sequence is 15 residues long. The CDR3 DNA follows: TGTGCCAGTAGTATCTACAGGGCGCCCCGTGAAAAACTGTTTTTT. Residues: CASSIYRAPREKLFF.

The chain employs TRBV28 and TRBJ2-7; tentative D call: TRBD1 (6 bases). Between the trimmed V and J ends, which lost 7 bases and 7 bases, there was a span of 20 bases. From germline, CDR1 is MDHEN and CDR2 SYDVKM. This CDR3 contains 14 residues. CDR3 sequence (DNA): TGTGCCAGCAAGGATAAACCACAGAGGGGGGAGCAGTACTTC. Protein: CASKDKPQRGEQYF.

To note about this clone: No DNA is shown, since the ends of the CDR3 on it are uncertain; the CDR3 is the one TCRdb lists. The chain uses TRBV21-1 and TRBJ2-7; TRBD1 is the table's D call, not checked against the DNA. TRBV21-1 is shown as a pseudogene. The CDR3 spans 16 residues, counting both ends. CDR3: CASSKVVGQGADEQYF.

This clone was found once. The chain uses TRBV5-4 and TRBJ2-1; tentative D call: TRBD2 (5 bases). V dropped 4 bases and J dropped 6 bases, with 17 bases sitting between them. This CDR3 is built from 15 residues. CDR1 is SGHNT, CDR2 YYREEE, per germline (reference sequence). CDR3 DNA sequence: TGTGCCAGCAGCGCCGTAACGGGGTGGGCCAATGAGCAGTTCTTC. Amino acid sequence: CASSAVTGWANEQFF.

The rearrangement links TRBV28 to TRBJ2-7, with a tentative D call TRBD1 (5 bases). Trimming pared 2 bases from V and 3 bases from J, leaving 20 bases between. This CDR3 region has 17 residues. Germline lookup yields CDR1 MDHEN and CDR2 SYDVKM. CDR3 coding DNA: TGTGCCAGCAGTTTAAATATAGGAAGACAGAGACACTACGAGCAGTACTTC. Encoded protein: CASSLNIGRQRHYEQYF.

Remarks on this clone: One end of the junction does not line up with germline, which may come from a read error. V and J are TRBV9 and TRBJ2-2; no definite D call. The CDR3 spans 16 residues. CDR1 and CDR2 from the germline V gene are SGDLS and YYNGEE. CDR3 residues: CASSVAVGANTEELFF. In DNA form, the CDR3 reads TGTGCCAGCAGCGTAGCAGTGGGCGCGAACACCGAGGAGCTGTTTTTT.

The genes are TRBV28 and TRBJ1-5; 8 bases are shared with TRBD1. V trimming: 5 bases; J trimming: 2 bases; junction bases outside the gene matches: 5. The CDR3 has 15 residues. Germline CDR1 is MDHEN and CDR2 is SYDVKM. The CDR3, as DNA: TGTGCCAGCAGTCCCCCGGGACAGGGCAATCAGCCCCAGCATTTT. This sequence encodes CASSPPGQGNQPQHF.

The V gene is TRBV2, the J gene TRBJ1-5; a possible D gene is TRBD1 (6 bases). V lost 9 bases and J lost 0, with 9 bases in between. Germline V lookup: CDR1 SNHLY, CDR2 FYNNEI. The CDR3 loop spans 13 amino acids. The CDR3 sequence is CASGQHSNQPQHF. For the CDR3, the DNA is TGTGCCAGTGGACAGCATAGCAATCAGCCCCAGCATTTT.

The J gene is TRBJ2-3, the V gene TRBV6-6; TRBD2 matches at 7 bases. The CDR3 loop spans 15 amino acids. The germline V gene encodes CDR1 MNHNY and CDR2 SVGAGI (reference sequence). V shed 7 bases and J 3 bases; nucleotides not matched to a gene: 10. The CDR3 region has the DNA TGTGCCAGCACTGGCCTGGGGGGGGTTACAGATACGCAGTATTTT. Protein product: CASTGLGGVTDTQYF.

This chain connects TRBV28 to TRBJ2-7; D is unclear. V lost 4 bases and J lost 12, with 13 bases in between. The CDR3 spans 11 residues. Germline CDR1 and CDR2: MDHEN and SYDVKM. CDR3 nucleotides: TGTGCCAGCAGTTCAAACATCTTACGGTACTTC. Its translation: CASSSNILRYF. The whole variable domain, filled in from reference TRBV28 and TRBJ2-7, reads DVKVTQSSRYLVKRTGEKVFLECVQDMDHENMFWYRQDPGLGLRLIYFSYDVKMKEKGDIPEGYSVSREKKERFSLILESASTNQTSMYLCASSSNILRYFGPGTRLTVT.

The chain's CDR3 is CASSLAQTSSTDTQYF. The CDR3, as DNA: TGTGCCAGCAGTTTGGCGCAAACTTCTAGCACAGATACGCAGTATTTT. The chain combines TRBV28 with TRBJ2-3, with D unresolved. Deletions cut 3 bases from V and 0 bases from J, with 13 bases between. The CDR3 is 16 residues long. CDR1 and CDR2 from the germline V gene are MDHEN and SYDVKM.

Comment on this clone: Other DNA sequences of this sample code for an identical CDR3. The V gene is TRBV5-6, the J gene TRBJ2-7, with no clear D. The germline V gene has CDR1 SGHDT and CDR2 YYEEEE. This CDR3 is built from 13 residues. V was clipped by 0 bases and J by 3 bases, with 7 bases between them. The CDR3: CASSLGPNYEQYF. CDR3 nucleotides: TGTGCCAGCAGCTTGGGTCCGAACTACGAGCAGTACTTC.